The entry below describes one T cell receptor beta chain. Its target is not known. These data are taken from a study of T cells in Graves' hyperthyroidism and ophthalmopathy. RNA transcripts served as the template for amplifying TCR beta CDR3 regions. With the HTBI primer set, the TCR CDR3 went through a first round of RT-PCR. TCRdb called the multiplex PCR reads again in MiXCR, with one record for every CDR3 protein. The sample contains hundreds of thousands of distinct CDR3 sequences, around 15% of which appear only once. Ophthalmopathy cases scored 3 or more on the Clinical Activity Score and 4 or more on NOSPECS grade, with duration below 3 months. Diagnostic decisions used clinical symptoms, serum thyroxine and TRAb, thyroid ultrasound and orbital computed tomography. It was over 9.5 ml of fresh peripheral blood that supplied the PBMCs. The germline CDR1 and CDR2 sequences are MNHEY and SMNVEV (reference sequence). Deletions cut 2 bases from V and 0 bases from J, with 21 bases between. This CDR3 region has 19 residues.

Study findings and constraints: Most thyroid clonotypes expanded above 0.001 were also detected in blood.

This sequence was found in a woman aged 60 to 75 with Graves' ophthalmopathy. The sequenced material came from blood. The chain couples TRBV27 to TRBJ2-3; possibly TRBD1 or TRBD2 for D (6 bases each). The CDR3 sequence: CASSLIRGGRGPSTDTQYF. The DNA of the CDR3 is TGTGCCAGCAGTTTAATTAGAGGGGGGCGGGGACCTAGCACAGATACGCAGTATTTT.